This is a list of T cell receptor beta chains from one sample in a study of PD-L1 blockade in urothelial cancer. Only in-frame clones appear in the TCRdb table, and some are missing; sequencing was by immunoSEQ multiplex PCR. Of more than 95,000 clones listed, roughly 83% were seen once; the top ten hold 2.4%. This specimen consisted of PBMCs, obtained around atezolizumab (anti-PD-L1) treatment. Every receptor here comes from a man aged 45-60 years with urothelial cancer. CDR3s include the opening cysteine and the closing phenylalanine or tryptophan. Each record gives: clone size, D gene, V gene, J gene, CDR3 protein, CDR3 DNA. A D gene is named only where the DNA matches it firmly. The size field is filled for only some rows; it gives once, few, many or a size class.

once	-	TRBV5-1	TRBJ2-1	CASSRLESSYNEQFF	TGCGCCAGCAGCAGACTAGAAAGCTCCTACAATGAGCAGTTCTTC
-	TRBD1	TRBV11-2	TRBJ1-4	CASSLSPGQEKLFF	TGTGCCAGCAGCTTGAGTCCGGGACAGGAAAAACTGTTTTTT
-	TRBD1	TRBV5-5	TRBJ2-2	CASSLHRGVTGELFF	TGTGCCAGCAGCTTACACAGGGGTGTCACCGGGGAGCTGTTTTTT
-	TRBD1	TRBV5-6	TRBJ2-7	CASSITGAEEQYF	TGTGCCAGCAGCATAACAGGGGCGGAGGAGCAGTACTTC
-	TRBD1	TRBV4-1	TRBJ1-4	CASSHHSRGRDEKLFF	TGCGCCAGCAGCCATCATTCTAGGGGGCGCGACGAAAAACTGTTTTTT
-	-	TRBV28	TRBJ1-2	CASSSNGQFNF	TGTGCCAGCAGTTCAAACGGACAGTTCAACTTC
-	-	TRBV11-2	TRBJ2-3	CASSPQPGGRRTDTQYF	TGTGCCAGCAGCCCCCAACCCGGGGGTCGGCGCACAGATACGCAGTATTTT
few	TRBD1	TRBV11-2	TRBJ1-6	CASRRDRDRLHF	TGTGCCAGCAGGCGGGACAGGGATCGCCTCCACTTT
-	-	TRBV12-5	TRBJ1-5	CASGSGDNNQPQHF	TGTGCTAGTGGTTCCGGAGATAACAATCAGCCCCAGCATTTT
-	-	TRBV28	TRBJ1-3	CASVEFAGNTIYF	TGTGCCAGCGTAGAGTTCGCCGGAAACACCATATATTTT
-	-	TRBV5-1	TRBJ1-5	CASSTSAQPQHF	TGCGCCAGCAGCACTAGCGCCCAGCCCCAGCATTTT
-	-	TRBV10-3	TRBJ1-2	CAISDFGQGLNYGYTF	TGTGCCATCAGTGACTTTGGTCAGGGCCTTAACTATGGCTACACCTTC
-	-	TRBV15	TRBJ1-4	CATNRGEGEKLFF	TGTGCCACCAACCGGGGGGAAGGGGAAAAACTGTTTTTT
-	-	TRBV6-9	TRBJ2-2	CASSYEPGELFF	TGTGCCAGCAGTTATGAGCCCGGGGAGCTGTTTTTT
-	TRBD1	TRBV5-4	TRBJ1-1	CASSPWTGGADTEAFF	TGTGCCAGCAGCCCCTGGACAGGGGGCGCGGACACTGAAGCTTTCTTT
-	-	TRBV7-2	TRBJ1-5	CATQAGVQPQHF	TGTGCCACTCAGGCAGGGGTTCAGCCCCAGCATTTT
-	-	TRBV7-9	TRBJ2-1	CASSPVGEREQFF	TGTGCCAGCAGCCCGGTAGGGGAACGTGAGCAGTTCTTC
-	TRBD2	TRBV19	TRBJ2-1	CASRETSDSYNEQFF	TGTGCCAGTAGGGAGACTAGCGACTCCTACAATGAGCAGTTCTTC
once	-	TRBV14	TRBJ1-5	CASSYRDQPQHF	TGTGCCAGCAGCTACAGAGATCAGCCCCAGCATTTT
once	TRBD1	TRBV19	TRBJ1-4	CASSVPGQEKLFF	TGTGCCAGTAGTGTCCCGGGACAGGAAAAACTGTTTTTT
-	-	TRBV5-1	TRBJ2-2	CASSLGTGGDTGELFF	TGCGCCAGCAGCTTGGGCACAGGGGGGGACACCGGGGAGCTGTTTTTT
-	-	TRBV30	TRBJ2-4	CAWSVGTLLFGSLATNKNIQYF	TGTGCCTGGAGTGTTGGTACCCTGCTTTTTGGGTCTCTAGCGACAAACAAAAACATTCAGTACTTC
-	TRBD2	TRBV10-1	TRBJ2-3	CASSTSGTDTQYF	TGCGCCAGCAGTACTAGCGGGACAGATACGCAGTATTTT
-	-	TRBV18	TRBJ1-3	CASSPTQAGNTIYF	TGTGCCAGCTCACCAACCCAGGCTGGCAACACCATATATTTT
-	TRBD2	TRBV4-2	TRBJ2-4	CASSPAGGNIQYF	TGTGCCAGCAGCCCAGCGGGAGGGAACATTCAGTACTTC
-	-	TRBV2	TRBJ1-1	CASTDRENTEAFF	TGTGCCAGCACGGACAGAGAGAACACTGAAGCTTTCTTT
-	TRBD2	TRBV27	TRBJ2-1	CASRRIIGLAGDNEQFF	TGTGCCAGCAGGAGAATTATAGGACTAGCGGGAGACAATGAGCAGTTCTTC
-	TRBD2	TRBV27	TRBJ2-1	CASRRAGASYNEQFF	TGTGCCAGTCGGAGGGCGGGAGCGTCCTACAATGAGCAGTTCTTC
-	TRBD1	TRBV12-5	TRBJ2-1	CASALGGNNEQFF	TGTGCTAGTGCTCTAGGGGGCAACAATGAGCAGTTCTTC
-	-	TRBV6-5	TRBJ1-2	CASSQTGYGYTF	TGTGCCAGCAGCCAGACAGGCTATGGCTACACCTTC
many	-	TRBV19	TRBJ1-2	CASRVGYGYTF	TGTGCCAGTAGGGTCGGCTATGGCTACACCTTC
-	-	TRBV7-9	TRBJ2-1	CASSRGGGTGQFF	TGTGCCAGCAGCCGTGGGGGGGGGACAGGGCAGTTCTTC
-	TRBD1	TRBV18	TRBJ2-5	CASSHSGQGFGETQYF	TGTGCCAGCTCACACTCGGGACAGGGGTTCGGCGAGACCCAGTACTTC
-	TRBD1	TRBV5-1	TRBJ1-3	CASSLGGQNGGTIYF	TGCGCCAGCAGCTTGGGGGGACAGAATGGAGGCACCATATATTTT
-	-	TRBV2	TRBJ2-7	CASSLVAGSSYEQYF	TGTGCCAGCAGCCTGGTTGCGGGGAGTTCCTACGAGCAGTACTTC
-	-	TRBV2	TRBJ1-5	CASSGTRNQPQHF	TGTGCCAGCAGTGGGACTAGGAATCAGCCCCAGCATTTT
-	-	TRBV28	TRBJ1-6	CASNVRTAISPLHF	TGTGCCAGCAATGTTCGGACAGCCATTTCACCCCTCCACTTT
-	-	TRBV19	TRBJ1-3	CASRARDSGNTIYF	TGTGCCAGTAGGGCCAGGGACTCTGGAAACACCATATATTTT
-	-	TRBV6-5	TRBJ1-5	CASRSLGRSNQPQHF	TGTGCCAGCAGATCACTAGGACGGAGCAATCAGCCCCAGCATTTT
once	TRBD1	TRBV19	TRBJ1-3	CASTGGAAGNTIYF	TGTGCCAGTACAGGGGGCGCAGCTGGAAACACCATATATTTT
few	-	TRBV7-9	TRBJ2-2	CASSPTGELFF	TGTGCCAGCAGCCCGACCGGGGAGCTGTTTTTT
-	TRBD2	TRBV11-3	TRBJ2-1	CASSTGLAGFAEQFF	TGTGCCAGCAGCACTGGACTAGCGGGATTCGCTGAGCAGTTCTTC
-	TRBD1	TRBV5-3	TRBJ1-5	CARTWDRARGPQHF	TGTGCCAGGACCTGGGACAGGGCGAGGGGGCCCCAGCATTTT
-	TRBD2	TRBV27	TRBJ2-1	CASKGLAGYYNEQFF	TGTGCCAGCAAGGGCCTAGCGGGATACTACAATGAGCAGTTCTTC
-	TRBD2	TRBV9	TRBJ2-2	CASSPSTSGRLTGELFF	TGTGCCAGCAGCCCGTCAACTAGCGGGAGGCTCACCGGGGAGCTGTTTTTT
-	TRBD2	TRBV19	TRBJ2-3	CASSITSVTDTQYF	TGTGCCAGTAGTATCACTAGCGTCACAGATACGCAGTATTTT
few	-	TRBV18	TRBJ1-1	CASSPQGNTEAFF	TGTGCCAGCTCACCGCAGGGGAATACTGAAGCTTTCTTT
-	-	TRBV5-1	TRBJ2-5	CASSFRGQLQETQYF	TGCGCCAGCAGCTTTCGGGGACAACTCCAAGAGACCCAGTACTTC
-	-	TRBV21-1	TRBJ1-2	CASSIYGRCPDGYTF	TGTGCCAGCAGCATATACGGCAGGTGTCCTGATGGCTACACCTTC
-	TRBD1	TRBV19	TRBJ2-5	CASSIKRQGRGEREETQYF	TGTGCCAGTAGTATAAAGAGACAGGGCCGGGGCGAGCGTGAGGAGACCCAGTACTTC
-	-	TRBV5-5	TRBJ2-7	CASSLGRTSSYEQYF	TGTGCCAGCAGCTTGGGGAGGACGAGCTCCTACGAGCAGTACTTC
-	TRBD2	TRBV6-6	TRBJ2-3	CASSGSTSGTDTQYF	TGTGCCAGCAGTGGGTCGACTAGCGGCACAGATACGCAGTATTTT
few	-	TRBV6-5	TRBJ1-5	CASSRDRYQPQHF	TGTGCCAGCAGTCGTGACAGATATCAGCCCCAGCATTTT
-	-	TRBV5-5	TRBJ1-4	CASRTGGLGEKLFF	TGTGCCAGCAGAACCGGGGGACTGGGGGAAAAACTGTTTTTT
once	TRBD2	TRBV19	TRBJ2-6	CASSGPPGLGGGANVLTF	TGTGCCAGTAGTGGACCACCGGGACTAGGAGGAGGGGCCAACGTCCTGACTTTC
few	-	TRBV30	TRBJ1-1	CAWRAGRGFDLFLF	TGTGCCTGGAGGGCGGGGAGAGGGTTCGATTTGTTCTTATTT
-	TRBD1	TRBV19	TRBJ1-5	CASSILMTGKHQPQHF	TGTGCCAGTAGTATACTCATGACAGGGAAGCATCAGCCCCAGCATTTT